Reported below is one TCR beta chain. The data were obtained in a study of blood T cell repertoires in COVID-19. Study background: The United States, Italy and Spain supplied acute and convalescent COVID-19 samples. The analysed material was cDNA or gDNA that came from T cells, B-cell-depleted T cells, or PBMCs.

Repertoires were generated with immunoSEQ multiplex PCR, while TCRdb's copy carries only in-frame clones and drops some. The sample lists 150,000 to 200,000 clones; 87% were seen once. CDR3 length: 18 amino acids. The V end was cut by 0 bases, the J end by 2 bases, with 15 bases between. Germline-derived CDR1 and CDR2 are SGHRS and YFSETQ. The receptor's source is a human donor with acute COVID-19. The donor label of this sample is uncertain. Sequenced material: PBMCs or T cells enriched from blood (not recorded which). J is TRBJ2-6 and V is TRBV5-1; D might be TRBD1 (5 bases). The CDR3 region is CASSLVVDTATGANVLTF. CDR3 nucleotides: TGCGCCAGCAGCTTGGTAGTGGACACAGCCACTGGGGCCAACGTCCTGACTTTC. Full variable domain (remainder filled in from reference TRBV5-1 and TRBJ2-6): KAGVTQTPRYLIKTRGQQVTLSCSPISGHRSVSWYQQTPGQGLQFLFEYFSETQRNKGNFPGRFSGRQFSNSRSEMNVSTLELGDSALYLCASSLVVDTATGANVLTFGAGSRLTVL.